The 30 T cell receptor beta chains listed next were all sequenced from one sample in a study of blood T cell repertoires in COVID-19. Measured with immunoSEQ multiplex PCR; TCRdb has only the in-frame clones, and not every one. This sample has about 160,000 clones, with under 90% found just once. What was sequenced was PBMCs or T cells enriched from blood (not recorded which). The receptors stem from a woman aged 55-70 years who had recovered from COVID-19.

V and J are TRBV30 and TRBJ1-5; no reliable D call. V dropped 5 bases and J dropped 4 bases, with 9 bases sitting between them. The CDR3 totals 12 residues. The V gene's germline CDR1 is GTSNPN and CDR2 SVGIG (reference sequence). CDR3 in amino acids: CAWAGRNQPQHF. The CDR3 DNA reads as TGTGCCTGGGCCGGGAGGAATCAGCCCCAGCATTTT. Filled out from reference TRBV30 and TRBJ1-5, the complete variable domain reads SQTIHQWPATLVQPVGSPLSLECTVEGTSNPNLYWYRQAAGRGLQLLFYSVGIGQISSEVPQNLSASRPQDRQFILSSKKLLLSDSGFYLCAWAGRNQPQHFGDGTRLSIL.

The chain links TRBV11-2 to TRBJ2-2, with 9 bases lining up with TRBD1. Germline trimming cut 6 bases from V and 4 bases from J; bases unmatched to any gene: 6. The germline V gene has CDR1 SGHAT and CDR2 FQNNGV. CDR3 length: 15 residues. The CDR3 loop is CASRSGTGPTGELFF. The CDR3 region has the DNA TGTGCCAGCAGATCCGGGACAGGGCCCACCGGGGAGCTGTTTTTT.

This chain links TRBV24-1 with TRBJ1-5, with D possibly matching TRBD1 (5 bases). Germline V gives CDR1 KGHDR, CDR2 SFDVKD. V was cut by 4 bases and J by 5 bases, with 5 bases left in between. This CDR3 is built from 12 residues. The CDR3 nucleotides read TGTGCCACCAGTGACAGGGATCAGCCCCAGCATTTT. Amino acids: CATSDRDQPQHF.

The rearrangement joins TRBV7-8 to TRBJ1-2; D is ambiguous. Germline CDR1 reads SGHVS; CDR2 reads FQNEAQ. Trimming shortened V by 5 bases and J by 2 bases, and 15 bases separated the two germline ends. This CDR3 contains 15 residues. The CDR3 nucleotides are TGTGCCAGCAGCCCCCTCGGGATGTCGAACTATGGCTACACCTTC. This sequence encodes CASSPLGMSNYGYTF.

This clone was observed a handful of times. CDR3 nucleotides: TGTGCCAGCAGTGAAGAATTACATGGGCCAGGAGGCTACACCTTC. Its protein is CASSEELHGPGGYTF. The gene calls are TRBV6-1 and TRBJ1-2; no clear D. V was pared by 1 base and J by 8 bases, with 17 bases between. From germline, CDR1 is MNHNS and CDR2 SASEGT. The CDR3 totals 15 residues.

The chain links TRBV7-2 to TRBJ2-7; 8 bases line up with TRBD2. The CDR3 length is 15 residues. Germline assignment: CDR1 SGHTA and CDR2 FQGNSA. V lost 3 bases, J lost 4 bases, and 8 bases stayed unmatched. CDR3 DNA: TGTGCCAGCAGCTTGCGCGGGGGGAGCGAATACGAGCAGTACTTC. This codes for CASSLRGGSEYEQYF.

The chain combines TRBV2 with TRBJ2-7; D call uncertain. The CDR3 is 11 amino acids. Germline V gene lookup returns CDR1 SNHLY and CDR2 FYNNEI. V gave up 6 bases and J gave up 3 bases, with 6 bases separating them. The CDR3 is CASSQVYEQYF. The DNA for the CDR3 is TGTGCCAGCAGCCAGGTCTACGAGCAGTACTTC.

This clone was picked up a small number of times. The CDR3 nucleotides read TGTGCCAGCAGTTTCTCTACAGGCCACTCTGGAAACACCATATATTTT. Translating gives CASSFSTGHSGNTIYF. The chain joins TRBV6-5 to TRBJ1-3; TRBD1 might be the D (5 bases). CDR1 and CDR2 from the germline V gene are MNHEY and SVGAGI. CDR3 length equals 16 residues. The germline V and J ends were trimmed by 4 bases and 0 bases, with 13 bases remaining between them.

The gene calls are TRBV5-5 and TRBJ1-5; D gene ambiguous. Germline lookup yields CDR1 SGHKS and CDR2 YYEKEE (reference sequence). V was clipped by 0 bases and J by 4 bases, with 8 bases between them. This CDR3 has 14 residues. The chain's CDR3 is CASSLAPQNQPQHF. CDR3 sequence (DNA): TGTGCCAGCAGCTTGGCGCCTCAGAATCAGCCCCAGCATTTT.

The gene calls are TRBV19 and TRBJ2-7; TRBD2 agrees at 13 bases. After removal of 3 bases from V and 2 bases from J, the junction contained 4 bases not matched to a gene. Germline lookup yields CDR1 LNHDA and CDR2 SQIVND (reference sequence). This CDR3 is 16 amino acids long. This CDR3 is CASSIRGTSGAYEQYF. The CDR3, as DNA: TGTGCCAGTAGTATTAGGGGGACTAGCGGGGCCTACGAGCAGTACTTC.

The chain couples TRBV7-2 to TRBJ2-5; no clear D. Germline V gives CDR1 SGHTA, CDR2 FQGNSA. This CDR3 has 12 residues. V dropped 0 bases and J dropped 4 bases, with 3 bases sitting between them. CDR3 loop: CASSLARETQYF. In DNA, the CDR3 is TGTGCCAGCAGCTTAGCCAGAGAGACCCAGTACTTC.

The genes are TRBV5-5 and TRBJ1-5; D is perhaps TRBD1 (5 bases). The CDR3 consists of 14 residues. Trimming took 0 bases from V and 7 from J, leaving 11 bases between them. The germline CDR1 and CDR2 sequences are SGHKS and YYEKEE (reference sequence). CDR3 sequence (DNA): TGTGCCAGCAGCTTGGCAGGGTCCAGGCAGCCCCAGCATTTT. It translates to CASSLAGSRQPQHF.

The chain uses TRBV7-2 and TRBJ2-2; 9 bases are shared with TRBD2. This CDR3 spans 17 amino acids. J was trimmed by 0 bases and V by 6 bases; bases with no gene match: 8. Per the germline V gene, CDR1 is SGHTA and CDR2 is FQGNSA. CDR3 bases: TGTGCCAGCAGACCTAGCGGGGTCATGGCGAACACCGGGGAGCTGTTTTTT. Translated: CASRPSGVMANTGELFF.

This sequence joins TRBV5-4 and TRBJ2-1; 8 nucleotides match TRBD1. Germline loops: CDR1 SGHNT, CDR2 YYREEE (reference sequence). With 5 bases clipped from V and 1 base from J, the junction kept 14 bases outside the gene matches. The CDR3 contains 18 residues. Written as DNA, the CDR3 is TGTGCCAGCAGACCAGGGGGCTTCGGTTTCGTTTCCTACAATGAGCAGTTCTTC. It encodes CASRPGGFGFVSYNEQFF. Together with reference TRBV5-4 and TRBJ2-1, the CDR3 gives the full variable domain: ETGVTQSPTHLIKTRGQQVTLRCSSQSGHNTVSWYQQALGQGPQFIFQYYREEENGRGNFPPRFSGLQFPNYSSELNVNALELDDSALYLCASRPGGFGFVSYNEQFFGPGTRLTVL.

CDR3 in DNA: TGTGCCAGCAGCCGCAGATTATCTCCGGACAGCCTCTACACAGATACGCAGTATTTT. It specifies CASSRRLSPDSLYTDTQYF. The chain joins TRBV14 to TRBJ2-3; D might be TRBD1 (6 bases). Germline assignment: CDR1 SGHDN and CDR2 FVKESK. Trimming removed 4 bases from V and 2 bases from J, with 25 bases in between. The length of the CDR3 is 19 residues.

The CDR3 DNA follows: TGCAGTGCGAGTACCGGGGGCACTGAAGCTTTCTTT. Translation gives CSASTGGTEAFF. This rearrangement joins TRBV20-1 to TRBJ1-1; D is perhaps TRBD1 (5 bases). The V end was cut by 6 bases, the J end by 4 bases, with 12 bases between. Germline values: CDR1 DFQATT, CDR2 SNEGSKA (reference sequence). This CDR3 region has 12 residues.

The J gene is TRBJ2-5, the V gene TRBV5-1; TRBD1 matches 8 bases. CDR1 and CDR2 from the germline V gene are SGHRS and YFSETQ. The V gene end was trimmed by 2 bases and the J gene end by 2 bases; junction bases not matched to a gene: 8. This CDR3 comprises 16 residues. Here the CDR3 reads CASSFLDRGVQETQYF. The CDR3 DNA reads as TGCGCCAGCAGCTTCTTAGACAGGGGCGTGCAAGAGACCCAGTACTTC. Together with reference TRBV5-1 and TRBJ2-5, the CDR3 gives the full variable domain: KAGVTQTPRYLIKTRGQQVTLSCSPISGHRSVSWYQQTPGQGLQFLFEYFSETQRNKGNFPGRFSGRQFSNSRSEMNVSTLELGDSALYLCASSFLDRGVQETQYFGPGTRLLVL.

The chain is built from TRBV5-1 and TRBJ2-2; TRBD2 matches at 10 bases. This CDR3 is 15 amino acids long. Germline V gene lookup returns CDR1 SGHRS and CDR2 YFSETQ. J gave up 6 bases and V 0 bases, and 2 bases lay outside the gene matches. The CDR3 loop is CASSLESGGAGELFF. The DNA for the CDR3 is TGCGCCAGCAGCTTGGAAAGCGGGGGGGCCGGGGAGCTGTTTTTT.

The gene calls are TRBV15 and TRBJ2-7; TRBD1 might be the D (6 bases). V was trimmed by 4 bases and J by 2 bases, leaving 12 bases between them. The CDR3 has 14 residues. The germline CDR1 and CDR2 sequences are LNHNV and YYDKDF (reference sequence). CDR3 coding DNA: TGTGCCACCAGCACAGCAGGACAGACCTACGAGCAGTACTTC. It yields the protein CATSTAGQTYEQYF. The full variable domain, with the rest looked up from reference TRBV15 and TRBJ2-7, is DAMVIQNPRYQVTQFGKPVTLSCSQTLNHNVMYWYQQKSSQAPKLLFHYYDKDFNNEADTPDNFQSRRPNTSFCFLDIRSPGLGDTAMYLCATSTAGQTYEQYFGPGTRLTVT.

The chain is built from TRBV6-5 and TRBJ1-2, with 9 bases lining up with TRBD1. Germline V CDR1 and CDR2: MNHEY, SVGAGI. The CDR3 spans 15 residues. The J segment lost 1 base and the V segment lost 6 bases, leaving 6 bases of the junction unmatched. CDR3 protein: CASRGDRGSNYGYTF. CDR3 sequence (DNA): TGTGCCAGCAGGGGAGACAGGGGGAGTAACTATGGCTACACCTTC.

This chain's CDR3 is CASSELGTGANYGYTF. The CDR3 DNA follows: TGTGCCAGCAGTGAATTAGGGACAGGGGCCAACTATGGCTACACCTTC. This chain connects TRBV25-1 to TRBJ1-2; 10 nucleotides agree with TRBD1. Germline V gene sequence: CDR1 MGHDK, CDR2 SYGVNS. The CDR3 sequence is 16 residues long. Unmatched junction bases numbered 4, after V lost 1 base and J lost 2 bases.

V usage is TRBV28 and J usage is TRBJ1-5, with TRBD1 identical over 11 bases. The CDR3 is 16 amino acids. V dropped 9 bases and J dropped 4; count of bases not matched to a gene: 11. Germline loops: CDR1 MDHEN, CDR2 SYDVKM. The CDR3 region has the DNA TGTGCCAGTGGAGCCGGGACAGGGGGGCAAAATCAGCCCCAGCATTTT. Protein sequence: CASGAGTGGQNQPQHF.

V and J are TRBV5-8 and TRBJ1-1; weak D call: TRBD1 (5 bases). CDR3 length: 15 amino acids. Germline V gives CDR1 SGHTS, CDR2 YDEGEE. Trimming took 3 bases from V and 0 from J, leaving 12 bases between them. The CDR3 loop is CASSSTVLMNTEAFF. The CDR3 region has the DNA TGTGCCAGCAGCTCGACAGTTCTCATGAACACTGAAGCTTTCTTT. The variable domain in full, with the rest retrieved from reference TRBV5-8 and TRBJ1-1, is EAGVTQSPTHLIKTRGQQATLRCSPISGHTSVYWYQQALGLGLQFLLWYDEGEERNRGNFPPRFSGRQFPNYSSELNVNALELEDSALYLCASSSTVLMNTEAFFGQGTRLTVV.

J is TRBJ2-5 and V is TRBV18; 10 nucleotides align to TRBD1. CDR1 is KGHSH, CDR2 LQKENI, per germline. The CDR3 runs 16 residues. V lost 3 bases, J lost 5 bases, and 9 bases stayed unmatched. The CDR3 DNA sequence: TGTGCCAGCTCACCTCCGACGACAGGGGGCTCGGAGACCCAGTACTTC. It specifies CASSPPTTGGSETQYF.

This CDR3 reads CASSQGNSGGAETQYF. As DNA, the CDR3 is TGCGCCAGCAGCCAAGGCAATAGCGGGGGGGCGGAGACCCAGTACTTC. The chain recombines TRBV4-1 with TRBJ2-5, with TRBD2 matching over 11 bases. The germline gives CDR1 MGHRA, CDR2 YSYEKL. Losses at the gene ends were 1 base for V and 5 bases for J; bases not matched to a gene: 6. There are 16 residues in the CDR3.

V gene TRBV6-2 or TRBV6-3 combines with J gene TRBJ2-7; D gene uncertain. Germline V gives CDR1 MNHEY, CDR2 SVGEGT. This CDR3 spans 15 amino acids. V lost 2 bases, J lost 2 bases, and 13 bases lay in between. The CDR3 is CASSYMAETAYEQYF. In DNA, the CDR3 is TGTGCCAGCAGTTACATGGCGGAAACTGCCTACGAGCAGTACTTC.

The rearrangement joins TRBV6-5 to TRBJ1-2; perhaps TRBD1 as D (5 bases). Germline assignment: CDR1 MNHEY and CDR2 SVGAGI. Trimming left V 2 bases short and J 8 bases short, with 21 bases between. The CDR3 totals 16 residues. The DNA of the CDR3 is TGTGCCAGCAGTTACCCTCTTATGGGGGGAGGAAGGGGCTACACCTTC. It encodes CASSYPLMGGGRGYTF.

The rearrangement joins TRBV4-1 to TRBJ2-7, with D possibly being TRBD1 (6 bases). The CDR3 covers 15 residues. Germline V gene data show CDR1 as MGHRA and CDR2 as YSYEKL. Trimming took 0 bases from V and 2 from J, leaving 11 bases between them. The CDR3 spells CASSQDVDSPYEQYF. In nucleotides, the CDR3 is TGCGCCAGCAGCCAAGATGTGGACAGTCCCTACGAGCAGTACTTC.

This clone was seen more than once but under ten times. The chain links TRBV5-1 to TRBJ1-1, with a weak D call TRBD1 (6 bases). V lost 5 bases and J lost 7, with 9 bases in between. Germline CDR1 SGHRS, CDR2 YFSETQ. The CDR3 length is 11 residues. CDR3 region: CASSGGGEAFF. The CDR3 coding sequence is TGCGCCAGCAGTGGGGGCGGTGAAGCTTTCTTT.

This chain links TRBV3-1 (or the pseudogene TRBV3-2) with TRBJ1-1; 8 positions agree with TRBD1. The CDR3 contains 15 residues. The V and J ends lost 4 bases and 6 bases, in that order; junction bases with no gene match: 10. CDR1 is LGHDT, CDR2 YNNKEL, per germline (reference sequence). The CDR3 bases are TGTGCCAGCAGCCGTCATAGGACAGGGCTGGCTGAAGCTTTCTTT. It codes for CASSRHRTGLAEAFF.